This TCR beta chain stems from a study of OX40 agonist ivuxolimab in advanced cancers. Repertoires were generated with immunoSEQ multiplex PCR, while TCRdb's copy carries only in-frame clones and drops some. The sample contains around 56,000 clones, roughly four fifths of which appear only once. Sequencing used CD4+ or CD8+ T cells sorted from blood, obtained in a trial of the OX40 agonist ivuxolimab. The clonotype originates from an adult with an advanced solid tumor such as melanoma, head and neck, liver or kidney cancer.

The CDR3 coding sequence is TGTGCCACCCGATCGGGGTGGTGGAATGAGCAGTTCTTC. Residues: CATRSGWWNEQFF. The chain has TRBV25-1 and TRBJ2-1; possible D gene TRBD2, 5 bases. In germline, CDR1 is MGHDK, CDR2 SYGVNS. The CDR3 sequence is 13 residues long. V was shortened by 10 bases and J by 7 bases, with 17 bases between the two germline ends.